This TCR beta chain was observed in a study of neoadjuvant anti-PD-1 for oral cavity cancer. The time point denotes: after neoadjuvant nivolumab, at surgical resection. Stage II-IVA oral cavity squamous cell carcinoma was new and untreated by systemic or radiation therapy. The assay was immunoSEQ multiplex PCR, and TCRdb's table has in-frame clones only and misses some. In the table there are tens of thousands of clones, around 84% of which are singletons. This receptor was taken from a person between 40 and 79 years old with oral cavity squamous cell carcinoma. The material was PBMCs, obtained after nivolumab (anti-PD-1) treatment.

Written as DNA, the CDR3 is TGTGCCAGCAGCCCTACCCTGGGCTCTGGGGCCAACGTCCTGACTTTC. As protein: CASSPTLGSGANVLTF. J is TRBJ2-6 and V is TRBV28; D unresolved. The CDR3 extends over 16 amino acids. Germline V gene lookup returns CDR1 MDHEN and CDR2 SYDVKM. The ends were cut back, 6 bases at V and 0 bases at J, with 12 bases in the middle.